There are a few counts of the clone carrying this T cell receptor beta chain. The authors' processing: Reference gene primers were amplified, and this amplification served to estimate nucleated cell counts. The data were produced by immunoSEQ multiplex PCR, yet TCRdb's version contains in-frame clones alone and is incomplete. D and trimming come from the DNA, and the V and J calls and clone size come from that table. The sample contains under 250,000 clones, nearly 90% of which appear only once. Germline CDR1 reads SGHTA; CDR2 reads FQGNSA. Germline trimming cut 4 bases from V and 4 bases from J; bases unmatched to any gene: 6. The CDR3 spans 15 residues. The data belong to a study of blood T cell repertoires in COVID-19. Study information: PBMCs, B-cell-depleted T cells, or T cells were the source of the cDNA or gDNA that made up the material.

The origin of this receptor is a man aged 25-45 years who had recovered from COVID-19. This chain connects TRBV7-2 to TRBJ1-2, with 10 bases aligning to TRBD1. Input material: PBMCs or T cells enriched from blood (not recorded which). CDR3 amino acids: CASSYLGQGSYGYTF. The CDR3 region has the DNA TGTGCCAGCAGCTACTTGGGACAGGGGTCCTATGGCTACACCTTC.